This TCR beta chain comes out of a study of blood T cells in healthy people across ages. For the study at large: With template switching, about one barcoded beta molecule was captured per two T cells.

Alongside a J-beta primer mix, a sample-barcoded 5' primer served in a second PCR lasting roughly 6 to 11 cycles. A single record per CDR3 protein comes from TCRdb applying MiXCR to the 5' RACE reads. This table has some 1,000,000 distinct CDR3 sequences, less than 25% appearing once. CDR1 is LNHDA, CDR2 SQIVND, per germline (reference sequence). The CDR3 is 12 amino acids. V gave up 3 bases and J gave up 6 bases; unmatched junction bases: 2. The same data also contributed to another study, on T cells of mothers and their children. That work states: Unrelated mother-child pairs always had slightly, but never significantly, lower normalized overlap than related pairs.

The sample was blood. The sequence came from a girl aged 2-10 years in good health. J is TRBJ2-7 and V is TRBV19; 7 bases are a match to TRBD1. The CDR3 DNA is TGTGCCAGTAGTATCACAGGGGCCGAGCAGTACTTC. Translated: CASSITGAEQYF.